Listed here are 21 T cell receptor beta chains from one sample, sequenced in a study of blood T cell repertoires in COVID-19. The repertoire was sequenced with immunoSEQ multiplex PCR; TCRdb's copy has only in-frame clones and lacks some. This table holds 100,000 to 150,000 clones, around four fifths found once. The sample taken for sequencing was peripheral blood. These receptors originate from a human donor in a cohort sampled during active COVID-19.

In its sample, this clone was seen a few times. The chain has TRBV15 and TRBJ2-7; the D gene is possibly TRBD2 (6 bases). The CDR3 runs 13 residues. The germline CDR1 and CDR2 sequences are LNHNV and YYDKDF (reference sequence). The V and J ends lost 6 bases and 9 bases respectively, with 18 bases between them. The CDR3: CATSPNAGLGQYF. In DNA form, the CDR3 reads TGTGCCACCAGTCCAAATGCGGGGCTAGGGCAGTACTTC.

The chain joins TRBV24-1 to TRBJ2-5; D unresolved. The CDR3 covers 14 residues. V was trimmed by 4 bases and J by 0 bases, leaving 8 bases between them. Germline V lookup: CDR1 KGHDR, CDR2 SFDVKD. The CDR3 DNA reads TGTGCCACCAGTGACCCAGACTACCAAGAGACCCAGTACTTC. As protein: CATSDPDYQETQYF.

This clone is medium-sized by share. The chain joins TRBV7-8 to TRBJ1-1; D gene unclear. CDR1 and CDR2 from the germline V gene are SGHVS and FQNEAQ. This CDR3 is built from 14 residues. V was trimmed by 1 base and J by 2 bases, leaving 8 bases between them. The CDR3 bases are TGTGCCAGCAGCTTAGTGGCAATTAACACTGAAGCTTTCTTT. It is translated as CASSLVAINTEAFF.

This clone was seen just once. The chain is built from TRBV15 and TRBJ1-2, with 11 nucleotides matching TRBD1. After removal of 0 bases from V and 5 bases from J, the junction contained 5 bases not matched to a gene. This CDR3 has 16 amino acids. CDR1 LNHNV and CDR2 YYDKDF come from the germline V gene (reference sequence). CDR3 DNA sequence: TGTGCCACCAGCAGAGAGTACGGGACAGGGGGATATGGCTACACCTTC. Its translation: CATSREYGTGGYGYTF.

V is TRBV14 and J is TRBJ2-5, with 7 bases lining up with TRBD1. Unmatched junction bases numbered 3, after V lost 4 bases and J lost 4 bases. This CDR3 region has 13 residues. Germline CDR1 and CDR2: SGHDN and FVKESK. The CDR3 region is CASSRDSGETQYF. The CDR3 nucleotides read TGTGCCAGCAGCCGGGACAGTGGAGAGACCCAGTACTTC.

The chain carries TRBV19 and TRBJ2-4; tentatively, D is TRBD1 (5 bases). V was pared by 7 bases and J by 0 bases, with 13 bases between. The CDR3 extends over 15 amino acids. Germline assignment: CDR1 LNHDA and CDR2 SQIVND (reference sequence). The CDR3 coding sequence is TGTGCCAGTAAGTCGACAGCCCTAGCCAAAAACATTCAGTACTTC. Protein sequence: CASKSTALAKNIQYF.

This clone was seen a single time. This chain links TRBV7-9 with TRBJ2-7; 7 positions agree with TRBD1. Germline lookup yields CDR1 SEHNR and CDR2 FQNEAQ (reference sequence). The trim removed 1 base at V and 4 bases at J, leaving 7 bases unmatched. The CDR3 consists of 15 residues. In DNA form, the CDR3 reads TGTGCCAGCAGCTTAGGGACAGGCCTTAGATACGAGCAGTACTTC. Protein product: CASSLGTGLRYEQYF.

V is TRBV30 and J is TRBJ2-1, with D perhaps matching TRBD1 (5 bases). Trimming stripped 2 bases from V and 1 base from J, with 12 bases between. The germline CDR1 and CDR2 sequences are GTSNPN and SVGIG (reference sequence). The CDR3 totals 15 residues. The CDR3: CAWSMLTASYNEQFF. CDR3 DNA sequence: TGTGCCTGGAGTATGCTGACAGCTTCCTACAATGAGCAGTTCTTC. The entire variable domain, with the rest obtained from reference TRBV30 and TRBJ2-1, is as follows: SQTIHQWPATLVQPVGSPLSLECTVEGTSNPNLYWYRQAAGRGLQLLFYSVGIGQISSEVPQNLSASRPQDRQFILSSKKLLLSDSGFYLCAWSMLTASYNEQFFGPGTRLTVL.

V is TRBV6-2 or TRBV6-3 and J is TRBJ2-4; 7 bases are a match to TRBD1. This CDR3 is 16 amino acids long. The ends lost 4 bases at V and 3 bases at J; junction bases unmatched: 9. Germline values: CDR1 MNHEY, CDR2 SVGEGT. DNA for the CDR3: TGTGCCAGCAGTTCTCTAGGGGACAGCGGCAAAAACATTCAGTACTTC. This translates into CASSSLGDSGKNIQYF.

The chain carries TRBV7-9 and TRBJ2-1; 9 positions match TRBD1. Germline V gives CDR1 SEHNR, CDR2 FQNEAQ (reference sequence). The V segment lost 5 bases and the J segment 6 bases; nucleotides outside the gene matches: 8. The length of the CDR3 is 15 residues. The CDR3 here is CASSGRDRVSNEQFF. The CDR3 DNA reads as TGTGCCAGCAGCGGCCGGGACAGGGTTTCCAATGAGCAGTTCTTC.

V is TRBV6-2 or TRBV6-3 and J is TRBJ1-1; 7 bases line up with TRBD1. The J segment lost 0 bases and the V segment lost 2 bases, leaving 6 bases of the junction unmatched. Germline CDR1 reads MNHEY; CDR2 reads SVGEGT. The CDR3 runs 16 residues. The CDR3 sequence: CASSYHSGTVNTEAFF. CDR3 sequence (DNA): TGTGCCAGCAGTTACCATTCCGGGACAGTGAACACTGAAGCTTTCTTT.

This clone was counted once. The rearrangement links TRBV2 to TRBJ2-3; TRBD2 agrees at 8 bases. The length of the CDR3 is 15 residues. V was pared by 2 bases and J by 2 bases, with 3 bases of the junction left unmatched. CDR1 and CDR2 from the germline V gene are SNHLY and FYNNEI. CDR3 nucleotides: TGTGCCAGCAGTGAAACTAGCGGATACACAGATACGCAGTATTTT. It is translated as CASSETSGYTDTQYF.

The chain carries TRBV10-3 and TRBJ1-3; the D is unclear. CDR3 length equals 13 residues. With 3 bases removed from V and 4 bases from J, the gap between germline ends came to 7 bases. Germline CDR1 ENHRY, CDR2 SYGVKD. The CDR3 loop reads CAISDGVGNTIYF. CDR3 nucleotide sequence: TGTGCCATCAGTGACGGGGTAGGAAACACCATATATTTT.

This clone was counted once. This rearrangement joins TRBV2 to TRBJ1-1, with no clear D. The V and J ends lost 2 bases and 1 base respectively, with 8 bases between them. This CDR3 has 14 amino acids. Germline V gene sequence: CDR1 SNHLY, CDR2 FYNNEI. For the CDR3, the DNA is TGTGCCAGCAGTGAAAATCCCCAGAACACTGAAGCTTTCTTT. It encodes CASSENPQNTEAFF.

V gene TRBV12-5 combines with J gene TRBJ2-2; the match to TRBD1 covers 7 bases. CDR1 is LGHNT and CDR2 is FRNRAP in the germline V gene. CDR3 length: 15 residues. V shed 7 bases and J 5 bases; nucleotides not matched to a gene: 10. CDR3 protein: CASALQGVETGELFF. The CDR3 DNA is TGTGCTAGTGCCCTGCAGGGGGTTGAGACCGGGGAGCTGTTTTTT.

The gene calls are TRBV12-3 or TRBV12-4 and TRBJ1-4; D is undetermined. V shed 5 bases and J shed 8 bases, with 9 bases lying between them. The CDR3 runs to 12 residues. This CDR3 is CASSDGAEKLFF. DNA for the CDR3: TGTGCCAGCAGTGATGGAGCAGAAAAACTGTTTTTT.

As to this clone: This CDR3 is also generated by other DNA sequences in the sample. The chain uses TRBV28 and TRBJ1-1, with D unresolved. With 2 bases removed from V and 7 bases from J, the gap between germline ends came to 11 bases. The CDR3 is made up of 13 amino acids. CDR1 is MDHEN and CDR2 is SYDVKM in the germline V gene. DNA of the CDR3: TGTGCCAGCAGTTTACCCGATCGGGTTGAAGCTTTCTTT. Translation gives CASSLPDRVEAFF. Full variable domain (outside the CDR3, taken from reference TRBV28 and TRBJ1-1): DVKVTQSSRYLVKRTGEKVFLECVQDMDHENMFWYRQDPGLGLRLIYFSYDVKMKEKGDIPEGYSVSREKKERFSLILESASTNQTSMYLCASSLPDRVEAFFGQGTRLTVV.

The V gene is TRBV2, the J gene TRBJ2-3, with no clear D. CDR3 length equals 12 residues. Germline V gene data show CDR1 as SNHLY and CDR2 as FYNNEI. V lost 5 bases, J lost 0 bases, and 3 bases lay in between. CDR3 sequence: CASSTSTDTQYF. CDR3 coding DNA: TGTGCCAGCAGTACTAGCACAGATACGCAGTATTTT.

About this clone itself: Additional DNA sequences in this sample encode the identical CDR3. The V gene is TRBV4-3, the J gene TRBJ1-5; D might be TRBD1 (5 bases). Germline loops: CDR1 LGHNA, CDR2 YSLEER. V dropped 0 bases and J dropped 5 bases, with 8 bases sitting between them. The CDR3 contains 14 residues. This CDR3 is CASSQDWGDQPQHF. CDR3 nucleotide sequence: TGCGCCAGCAGCCAAGATTGGGGGGATCAGCCCCAGCATTTT.

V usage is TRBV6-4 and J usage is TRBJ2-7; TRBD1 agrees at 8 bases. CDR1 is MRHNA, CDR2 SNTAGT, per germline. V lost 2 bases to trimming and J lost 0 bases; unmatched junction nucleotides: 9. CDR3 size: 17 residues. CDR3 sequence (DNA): TGTGCCAGCAGTGACCGCCTCCGACAGGGGACCTCCTACGAGCAGTACTTC. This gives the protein CASSDRLRQGTSYEQYF.

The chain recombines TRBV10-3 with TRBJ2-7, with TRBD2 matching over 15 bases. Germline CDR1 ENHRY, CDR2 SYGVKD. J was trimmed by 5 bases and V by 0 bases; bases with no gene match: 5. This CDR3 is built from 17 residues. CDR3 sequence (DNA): TGTGCCATCAGTGAGTCTACCGGGACTAGCGGGGGGAACGAGCAGTACTTC. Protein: CAISESTGTSGGNEQYF.